The 3 T cell receptor beta chains presented below share a single source sample, sequenced in a study of blood T cell repertoires in COVID-19. Assay used: immunoSEQ multiplex PCR; TCRdb lists only in-frame clones, some missing. The sample yields approximately 300,000 clones, 92% seen once. The sequenced material came from PBMCs or T cells enriched from blood (not recorded which). The source of these receptors is a woman in her thirties who had recovered from COVID-19.

V is TRBV28 and J is TRBJ2-1; tentative D call: TRBD2 (6 bases). Trimming removed 4 bases at V and 4 bases at J, with 14 bases between. From germline, CDR1 is MDHEN and CDR2 SYDVKM. CDR3 length equals 15 residues. The CDR3 DNA sequence: TGTGCCAGCAGTTCGGGACTCACCCCTTACAATGAGCAGTTCTTC. Protein: CASSSGLTPYNEQFF.

J is TRBJ1-1 and V is TRBV9; TRBD1 might be the D (5 bases). Germline assignment: CDR1 SGDLS and CDR2 YYNGEE. The CDR3 contains 17 residues. V was trimmed by 0 bases and J by 3 bases, leaving 18 bases between them. CDR3 DNA sequence: TGTGCCAGCAGCGTAGGAATCGGGGGATCCGGGGACACTGAAGCTTTCTTT. Encoded protein: CASSVGIGGSGDTEAFF.

This clone was detected once. The chain carries TRBV3-1 (or the pseudogene TRBV3-2) and TRBJ1-1, with D maybe TRBD1 (5 bases). The length of the CDR3 is 13 residues. V was shortened by 2 bases and J by 7 bases, with 11 bases between the two germline ends. The V gene's germline CDR1 is LGHDT and CDR2 YNNKEL (reference sequence). For the CDR3, the DNA is TGTGCCAGCAGCCAATTTGGGGGGTTTGAAGCTTTCTTT. It codes for CASSQFGGFEAFF.